The next 30 T cell receptor beta chains were all read from a single sample in a study of blood T cell repertoires in COVID-19. Libraries were prepared by immunoSEQ multiplex PCR; TCRdb keeps only in-frame clonotypes and omits some of them. The profile shows roughly 250,000 clones, approximately 86% of them singletons. Sequenced input: PBMCs or T cells enriched from blood (not recorded which). These TCRs come from a woman aged 45-59 years who had recovered from COVID-19.

This rearrangement joins TRBV5-1 to TRBJ2-1, with 8 bases that match TRBD2. The germline V gene has CDR1 SGHRS and CDR2 YFSETQ. Germline trimming cut 7 bases from V and 3 bases from J; bases unmatched to any gene: 9. CDR3 length: 15 amino acids. The CDR3, as DNA: TGCGCCAGCGCCCCGACTAGCGTATTCTACAATGAGCAGTTCTTC. Translating gives CASAPTSVFYNEQFF.

The chain recombines TRBV18 with TRBJ2-7; D is ambiguous. This CDR3 spans 13 amino acids. Trimming cost V 6 bases and J 3 bases, with 12 bases left between them. Germline V gene data show CDR1 as KGHSH and CDR2 as LQKENI. DNA of the CDR3: TGTGCCAGCTCGCCCGAGCCCCTCTACGAGCAGTACTTC. Protein: CASSPEPLYEQYF.

The chain uses TRBV5-4 and TRBJ1-5; D is unclear. Between the trimmed V and J ends, which lost 2 bases and 3 bases, there was a span of 6 bases. The CDR3 length is 13 residues. Germline lookup yields CDR1 SGHNT and CDR2 YYREEE (reference sequence). CDR3 region: CASSFNSNQPQHF. CDR3 in DNA: TGTGCCAGCAGCTTTAACTCCAATCAGCCCCAGCATTTT.

V and J are TRBV28 and TRBJ2-7; tentative D call: TRBD2 (6 bases). Trimming shortened V by 7 bases and J by 0 bases, and 19 bases separated the two germline ends. Germline CDR1 is MDHEN and CDR2 is SYDVKM. CDR3 length equals 16 residues. In nucleotides, the CDR3 is TGTGCCAGCACCCCAGCCGGGACTCCCGGCTCCTACGAGCAGTACTTC. Translation gives CASTPAGTPGSYEQYF. The complete variable domain, with remaining parts taken from reference TRBV28 and TRBJ2-7, reads DVKVTQSSRYLVKRTGEKVFLECVQDMDHENMFWYRQDPGLGLRLIYFSYDVKMKEKGDIPEGYSVSREKKERFSLILESASTNQTSMYLCASTPAGTPGSYEQYFGPGTRLTVT.

The chain joins TRBV6-2 or TRBV6-3 to TRBJ1-1; D unclear. Per germline, CDR1 MNHEY and CDR2 SVGEGT. This CDR3 has 13 amino acids. Between the trimmed V and J ends, which lost 6 bases and 1 base, there was a span of 9 bases. The CDR3 spells CASSNIENTEAFF. The DNA of the CDR3 is TGTGCCAGCAGCAACATTGAGAACACTGAAGCTTTCTTT.

A word on this clone: At the DNA level, this CDR3 is encoded by other sequences in the same sample as well. The rearrangement joins TRBV5-1 to TRBJ2-3; 11 bases match TRBD2. The CDR3 contains 16 residues. In germline, CDR1 is SGHRS, CDR2 YFSETQ. Trimming cost V 4 bases and J 0 bases; bases outside gene matches: 4. The CDR3 sequence: CASSLGLAVSTDTQYF. The CDR3 nucleotides are TGCGCCAGCAGCCTGGGACTAGCGGTGAGCACAGATACGCAGTATTTT. The complete variable domain, with remaining parts taken from reference TRBV5-1 and TRBJ2-3, reads KAGVTQTPRYLIKTRGQQVTLSCSPISGHRSVSWYQQTPGQGLQFLFEYFSETQRNKGNFPGRFSGRQFSNSRSEMNVSTLELGDSALYLCASSLGLAVSTDTQYFGPGTRLTVL.

The chain recombines TRBV12-5 with TRBJ1-1; 9 nucleotides match TRBD1. CDR3 length: 14 residues. Trimming cost V 6 bases and J 7 bases; bases outside gene matches: 9. Germline values: CDR1 LGHNT, CDR2 FRNRAP. The DNA for the CDR3 is TGTGCTAGTGGATCGACCGGGACAGGGCTTGAAGCTTTCTTT. Translation gives CASGSTGTGLEAFF.

The V gene is TRBV6-2 or TRBV6-3, the J gene TRBJ1-5, with unresolved D. V was trimmed by 6 bases and J by 6 bases, leaving 18 bases between them. The CDR3 is 15 residues long. Looked up from germline, CDR1 is MNHEY and CDR2 is SVGEGT. The CDR3: CASRPTPGFGQPQHF. For the CDR3, the DNA is TGTGCCAGCAGACCTACCCCCGGGTTCGGTCAGCCCCAGCATTTT.

The chain has TRBV11-3 and TRBJ2-3; D remains ambiguous. The CDR3 is made up of 14 amino acids. Germline V gene sequence: CDR1 SGHNT, CDR2 YENEEA. Trimming left V 2 bases short and J 5 bases short, with 11 bases between. This CDR3 is CASSLLTRLDTQYF. DNA for the CDR3: TGTGCCAGCAGCTTACTTACGAGATTAGATACGCAGTATTTT. Drawing the rest from reference TRBV11-3 and TRBJ2-3, the complete variable domain is EAGVVQSPRYKIIEKKQPVAFWCNPISGHNTLYWYLQNLGQGPELLIRYENEEAVDDSQLPKDRFSAERLKGVDSTLKIQPAELGDSAVYLCASSLLTRLDTQYFGPGTRLTVL.

A single count supports this clone. The chain combines TRBV5-1 with TRBJ2-1; TRBD2 agrees at 11 bases. The CDR3 loop spans 19 amino acids. The germline V gene has CDR1 SGHRS and CDR2 YFSETQ. The ends lost 0 bases at V and 2 bases at J; junction bases unmatched: 10. The DNA of the CDR3 is TGCGCCAGCAGCTTGGTGCCGCTGACTAGCGGGGCAACCTACAATGAGCAGTTCTTC. It yields the protein CASSLVPLTSGATYNEQFF.

The rearrangement joins TRBV6-5 to TRBJ2-7; 7 bases agree with TRBD1. In germline, CDR1 is MNHEY, CDR2 SVGAGI. The CDR3 has 14 residues. The V segment lost 4 bases and the J segment 1 base; nucleotides outside the gene matches: 4. CDR3 residues: CASSSRDSSYEQYF. The CDR3 DNA is TGTGCCAGCAGTTCTCGGGACAGTTCCTACGAGCAGTACTTC.

This clone was detected only once. V usage is TRBV2 and J usage is TRBJ1-6, with TRBD1 matching over 9 bases. The germline V gene encodes CDR1 SNHLY and CDR2 FYNNEI. This CDR3 contains 14 residues. V lost 7 bases, J lost 5 bases, and 3 bases stayed unmatched. For the CDR3, the DNA is TGTGCCAGCATGAGGGACAGGGATAATTCACCCCTCCACTTT. As protein: CASMRDRDNSPLHF.

The J gene is TRBJ1-1, the V gene TRBV18, with D tentatively TRBD1 (6 bases). This CDR3 comprises 14 residues. In germline, CDR1 is KGHSH, CDR2 LQKENI. V was cut by 2 bases and J by 4 bases, with 11 bases left in between. The chain's CDR3 is CASSPIQGSTEAFF. In DNA form, the CDR3 reads TGTGCCAGCTCACCAATACAGGGAAGCACTGAAGCTTTCTTT. Looking up the rest from reference TRBV18 and TRBJ1-1 gives the full variable domain: NAGVMQNPRHLVRRRGQEARLRCSPMKGHSHVYWYRQLPEEGLKFMVYLQKENIIDESGMPKERFSAEFPKEGPSILRIQQVVRGDSAAYFCASSPIQGSTEAFFGQGTRLTVV.

A single count supports this clone. CDR3 protein: CASSLYQGRTDTQYF. In nucleotides, the CDR3 is TGTGCCAGCAGTTTGTATCAAGGGAGGACAGATACGCAGTATTTT. The rearrangement links TRBV28 to TRBJ2-3; a possible D gene is TRBD2 (6 bases). The CDR3 has 15 amino acids. Germline V gene data show CDR1 as MDHEN and CDR2 as SYDVKM. V shed 3 bases and J shed 3 bases, with 13 bases lying between them.

This chain connects TRBV6-4 to TRBJ2-3; TRBD2 matches 10 bases. The ends lost 4 bases at V and 5 bases at J; junction bases unmatched: 6. The CDR3 totals 15 residues. In germline, CDR1 is MRHNA, CDR2 SNTAGT. CDR3 nucleotides: TGTGCCAGCAGTGCACTGGCTAGCGGGAGAGATACGCAGTATTTT. Translation: CASSALASGRDTQYF.

The chain combines TRBV5-1 with TRBJ1-2; the D gene is possibly TRBD1 (5 bases). Germline CDR1 and CDR2: SGHRS and YFSETQ. V lost 0 bases and J lost 2, with 11 bases in between. The CDR3 totals 15 residues. The CDR3 loop is CASSLVAGKNYGYTF. In DNA form, the CDR3 reads TGCGCCAGCAGCTTGGTTGCAGGGAAAAACTATGGCTACACCTTC.

This chain joins TRBV2 and TRBJ1-1; D remains ambiguous. Germline-derived CDR1 and CDR2 are SNHLY and FYNNEI. V lost 6 bases to trimming and J lost 3 bases, with 11 bases between them. There are 13 residues in the CDR3. CDR3 DNA sequence: TGTGCCAGCAGGAAAGAGAGGGACACTGAAGCTTTCTTT. As protein: CASRKERDTEAFF.

The CDR3 loop reads CASSTGSKNTDTQYF. In nucleotides, the CDR3 is TGTGCCAGCAGCACAGGGTCGAAGAACACAGATACGCAGTATTTT. The chain uses TRBV6-5 and TRBJ2-3; tentative D call: TRBD1 (6 bases). CDR1 and CDR2 from the germline V gene are MNHEY and SVGAGI. This CDR3 has 15 residues. V lost 6 bases and J lost 2, with 15 bases in between.

This chain connects TRBV10-3 to TRBJ1-2, with 7 nucleotides matching TRBD1. Germline values: CDR1 ENHRY, CDR2 SYGVKD. The CDR3 contains 14 residues. The V segment lost 6 bases and the J segment 5 bases; nucleotides outside the gene matches: 9. The CDR3 DNA reads TGTGCCATCAGCGAGAGGACAGGAAAATATGGCTACACCTTC. Amino acids: CAISERTGKYGYTF.

This chain uses TRBV11-2 with TRBJ2-1; maybe TRBD2 (7 bases). In germline, CDR1 is SGHAT, CDR2 FQNNGV. Trimming stripped 5 bases from V and 5 bases from J, with 16 bases between. The CDR3 covers 15 residues. The CDR3 reads CASSHLWGGNNEQFF. In nucleotides, the CDR3 is TGTGCCAGCAGCCATCTCTGGGGGGGCAACAATGAGCAGTTCTTC.

The chain recombines TRBV7-9 with TRBJ2-1; TRBD2 matches at 10 bases. V was clipped by 6 bases and J by 9 bases; unmatched bases: 14. Germline loops: CDR1 SEHNR, CDR2 FQNEAQ (reference sequence). The CDR3 loop spans 16 amino acids. The CDR3 loop reads CASSPPSGGSFGEQFF. In DNA, the CDR3 is TGTGCCAGCAGTCCTCCTAGCGGGGGATCTTTCGGTGAGCAGTTCTTC. The full variable domain, rest sourced from reference TRBV7-9 and TRBJ2-1, is DTGVSQNPRHKITKRGQNVTFRCDPISEHNRLYWYRQTLGQGPEFLTYFQNEAQLEKSRLLSDRFSAERPKGSFSTLEIQRTEQGDSAMYLCASSPPSGGSFGEQFFGPGTRLTVL.

Details on this clone: The sample has other DNA sequences that encode this CDR3 too. This chain uses TRBV28 with TRBJ1-5, with a tentative D call TRBD1 (5 bases). CDR1 and CDR2 (germline): MDHEN, SYDVKM. CDR3 size: 14 residues. V lost 5 bases and J lost 0, with 8 bases in between. The CDR3 sequence: CASSTQGSNQPQHF. The CDR3 region has the DNA TGTGCCAGCAGTACTCAGGGTAGCAATCAGCCCCAGCATTTT.

The V gene is TRBV24-1, the J gene TRBJ2-3; D is uncertain. The germline CDR1 and CDR2 sequences are KGHDR and SFDVKD. The CDR3 runs 13 residues. V gave up 9 bases and J gave up 5 bases, with 14 bases separating them. The CDR3 loop is CATAESQEDTQYF. For the CDR3, the DNA is TGTGCCACCGCCGAGTCCCAAGAAGATACGCAGTATTTT.

In this sample, this clone turned up a few times. The V gene is TRBV2, the J gene TRBJ2-7; TRBD1 matches 8 bases. Germline values: CDR1 SNHLY, CDR2 FYNNEI. The CDR3 runs 12 residues. J lost 5 bases, V lost 6 bases, and 3 bases had no gene match. CDR3: CASRDRVHEQYF. The CDR3 DNA reads TGTGCCAGCAGGGACAGGGTCCACGAGCAGTACTTC. The entire variable domain, with the rest obtained from reference TRBV2 and TRBJ2-7, is as follows: EPEVTQTPSHQVTQMGQEVILRCVPISNHLYFYWYRQILGQKVEFLVSFYNNEISEKSEIFDDQFSVERPDGSNFTLKIRSTKLEDSAMYFCASRDRVHEQYFGPGTRLTVT.

The chain carries TRBV28 and TRBJ2-7; 7 bases match TRBD2. In germline, CDR1 is MDHEN, CDR2 SYDVKM. The CDR3 is 13 residues long. V dropped 8 bases and J dropped 4; count of bases not matched to a gene: 8. In DNA, the CDR3 is TGTGCCAGCGGGAGGGCCGGTAATTACGAGCAGTACTTC. The encoded protein is CASGRAGNYEQYF.

This clone was observed once. This chain uses TRBV4-2 with TRBJ2-2, with a possible D match to TRBD2 (6 bases). The CDR3 runs 16 residues. Germline V lookup: CDR1 LGHNA, CDR2 YNFKEQ. Between the trimmed V and J ends, which lost 1 base and 0 bases, there was a span of 9 bases. The CDR3 reads CASSQAGLPNTGELFF. CDR3 in DNA: TGTGCCAGCAGCCAAGCCGGACTACCGAACACCGGGGAGCTGTTTTTT.

The chain carries TRBV5-1 and TRBJ2-2, with D possibly being TRBD2 (6 bases). The CDR3 has 15 residues. CDR1 is SGHRS and CDR2 is YFSETQ in the germline V gene. The V end was cut by 4 bases, the J end by 6 bases, with 16 bases between. Here the CDR3 reads CASSAAGSGAGELFF. The CDR3 coding sequence is TGCGCCAGCAGCGCGGCGGGAAGCGGCGCCGGGGAGCTGTTTTTT.

V usage is TRBV11-2 and J usage is TRBJ2-7; D is uncertain. This CDR3 is 16 amino acids long. V was shortened by 5 bases and J by 2 bases, with 19 bases between the two germline ends. Germline V CDR1 and CDR2: SGHAT, FQNNGV. The CDR3 DNA reads TGTGCCAGCAGCCTCAACCCGGTGCGGAAAACCTACGAGCAGTACTTC. Translating gives CASSLNPVRKTYEQYF.

The V gene is TRBV10-3, the J gene TRBJ1-1; maybe TRBD1 (5 bases). Trimming shortened V by 5 bases and J by 2 bases, and 9 bases separated the two germline ends. The germline gives CDR1 ENHRY, CDR2 SYGVKD. The CDR3 has 13 residues. This CDR3 reads CAISITGNTEAFF. The CDR3 DNA sequence: TGTGCCATCAGTATTACAGGAAACACTGAAGCTTTCTTT.

This clone was recorded once. CDR3 sequence: CASSLTATYEQYF. The CDR3 DNA reads TGTGCCAGCAGCTTAACAGCAACCTACGAGCAGTACTTC. This chain joins TRBV6-5 and TRBJ2-7, with unresolved D. Trimming took 6 bases from V and 2 from J, leaving 11 bases between them. Germline loops: CDR1 MNHEY, CDR2 SVGAGI. There are 13 residues in the CDR3.